This is a list of T cell receptor beta chains from one sample in a study of CD8+CD57+ T cells in acquired aplastic anemia. TCRdb redid the calling of the reads with MiXCR, one entry per CDR3 protein. The data hold about half a million distinct CDR3 sequences, with around a third observed a single time. Sequenced material: sorted CD4+, CD8+, or CD8+CD57+ T cells (not recorded which) from PBMCs. The receptors were sampled from a human donor with aplastic anemia. CDR3s include the opening cysteine and the closing phenylalanine or tryptophan. Where a row states a size, it is once, few, many or the class of an expanded clone; other rows omit it.

V gene	clone size	J gene	CDR3 protein
TRBV15	many	TRBJ1-1	CATSRERNTEAFF
TRBV19	NA	TRBJ1-4	CASTTRTGLHNEELFF
TRBV25-1	NA	TRBJ1-1	CASRRVDTEAFF
TRBV7-2	few	TRBJ1-6	CASSLVQGIRSPLHF
TRBV29-1	NA	TRBJ1-2	CSVAGAYGYTF
TRBV9	many	TRBJ1-1	CASSVGTGNTEAFF
TRBV7-6	NA	TRBJ1-6	CASSSSDSLGPYNSPLHF
TRBV12-3/TRBV12-4	NA	TRBJ2-3	CASSWGGLVGDTQYF
TRBV6-1	few	TRBJ2-7	CASSESVSEQYF
TRBV19	many	TRBJ1-5	CASSISGTGNQPQHF
TRBV19	NA	TRBJ1-5	CASSIMGPNQPQHF
TRBV4-2	NA	TRBJ2-5	CASSPPGQGRETQYF
TRBV5-6	few	TRBJ2-1	CAISLVRLHNEQFF
TRBV6-1	NA	TRBJ1-2	CASSTGTTKGSWLTF
TRBV10-3	NA	TRBJ2-5	CAIRGGTGPAGETQYF
TRBV5-1	NA	TRBJ2-1	CASSLNGEMAEEQFF
TRBV19	few	TRBJ2-7	CASSPRDRGLYEQYF
TRBV9	NA	TRBJ1-1	CAGGTGNENPEAFF
TRBV10-3	many	TRBJ1-1	CASGAQGYTEAFF
TRBV15	NA	TRBJ1-5	CATSSTTGGNQPQHF
TRBV30	once	TRBJ2-6	CAWEKGLSGANVLTF
TRBV14	NA	TRBJ1-5	CASGQGWGGPQHF
TRBV4-2	once	TRBJ2-3	CASSPPRLAGGIGTDTQYF
TRBV29-1	NA	TRBJ2-3	CSGRRGSGTDTQYF
TRBV7-6	NA	TRBJ2-1	CAWSMSRTGTRRLNEQFF
TRBV6-1	NA	TRBJ1-2	CASRNRRPDYGYTF
TRBV9	NA	TRBJ1-4	CASSVEVGTGEKLFF
TRBV10-3	many	TRBJ1-4	CAISDKGRAANEKLFF
TRBV19	many	TRBJ2-1	CASSTDQGDEQFF
TRBV7-2	many	TRBJ1-6	CASSINSPLHF
TRBV5-1	once	TRBJ1-2	CASCLGGLDGYTF
TRBV19	NA	TRBJ1-1	CASSMGQGLSEAFF
TRBV2	NA	TRBJ2-7	CASRSDRPEQYF